The sequence of this T cell receptor (beta chain) was determined in a study of tissue T cells after allogeneic stem cell transplantation. V gave up 3 bases and J gave up 0 bases, with 7 bases separating them. The CDR3 is 14 residues long. Germline assignment: CDR1 SGHLS and CDR2 HYDKME. Note on this clone: Gene names and germline match the mouse. The DNA ends 1 residue before the CDR3 does, and the rest of the CDR3 is filled in from the germline J gene.

Described time point: mouse harvest day 14 after allogeneic transplant. The graft held 10^6 splenic CD5+ T cells and 10^7 T-cell-depleted bone marrow cells. This mouse GVHD model was MHC-mismatched B6 to BALB/c, profiled day 7 or 14. The method was immunoSEQ multiplex PCR; TCRdb's version includes in-frame clones alone and lacks a portion of them. The sample has thousands of clones; about 44% are singletons. Sample: gut tissue. The J gene is TRBJ1-4, the V gene TRBV12-2; D uncertain. The TCR was taken from a female BALB/c mouse given C57BL/6 T cells with graft-versus-host disease after an allogeneic hematopoietic cell transplant. The CDR3 bases that were read are TGTGCCAGCTCTTTTGATGTTTCCAACGAAAGATTATTT. Translated: CASSFDVSNERLF. The complete CDR3 protein is CASSFDVSNERLFF.